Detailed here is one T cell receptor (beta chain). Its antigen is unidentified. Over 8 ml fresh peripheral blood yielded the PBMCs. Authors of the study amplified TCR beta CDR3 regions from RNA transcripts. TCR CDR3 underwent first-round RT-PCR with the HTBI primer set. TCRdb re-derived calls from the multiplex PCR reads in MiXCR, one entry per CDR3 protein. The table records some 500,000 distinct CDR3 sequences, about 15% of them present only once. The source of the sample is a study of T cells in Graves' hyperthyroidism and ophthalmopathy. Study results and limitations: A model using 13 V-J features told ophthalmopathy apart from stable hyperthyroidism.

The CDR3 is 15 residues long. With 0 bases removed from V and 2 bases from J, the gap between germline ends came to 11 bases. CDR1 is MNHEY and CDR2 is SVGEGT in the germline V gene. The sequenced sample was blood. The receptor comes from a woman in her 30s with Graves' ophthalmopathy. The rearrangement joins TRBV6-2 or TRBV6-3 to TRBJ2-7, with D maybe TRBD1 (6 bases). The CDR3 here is CASSYSAGDPYEQYF. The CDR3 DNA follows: TGTGCCAGCAGTTACTCTGCAGGGGACCCCTACGAGCAGTACTTC.